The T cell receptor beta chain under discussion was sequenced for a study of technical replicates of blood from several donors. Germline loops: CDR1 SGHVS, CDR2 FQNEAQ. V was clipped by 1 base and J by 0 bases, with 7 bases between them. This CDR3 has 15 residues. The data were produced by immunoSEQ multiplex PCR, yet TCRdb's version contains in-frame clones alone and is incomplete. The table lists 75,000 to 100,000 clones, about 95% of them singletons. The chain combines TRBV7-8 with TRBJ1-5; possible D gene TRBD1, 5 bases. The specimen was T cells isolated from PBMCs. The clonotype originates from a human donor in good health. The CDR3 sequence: CASSLEGVSNQPQHF. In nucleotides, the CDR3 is TGTGCCAGCAGCTTAGAAGGGGTTAGCAATCAGCCCCAGCATTTT.